This T cell receptor beta chain originates from a study of beta chain features in type 1 diabetes. Expressed TCRB transcripts got sequenced, as all isolated RNA was reverse transcribed. Clones were sequenced by immunoSEQ multiplex PCR, and TCRdb holds only the in-frame ones, with some missing. The sample holds hundreds of thousands of clones, 15% seen once. Overall study results and limits: Amplification by PCR could prefer shorter templates, with the same effect in patients and controls.

The V and J ends lost 4 bases and 8 bases respectively, with 15 bases between them. The CDR3 has 13 amino acids. Per germline, CDR1 MGHRA and CDR2 YSYEKL. About this clone: The target antigen is unknown.

The chain is built from TRBV4-1 and TRBJ2-7, with D perhaps matching TRBD1 or TRBD2 (6 bases each). Sequencing input: naive CD4+ T cells from blood. The clonotype was recovered from a man aged 18 to 30 in good health. CDR3 amino acids: CASSPEWGDKQYF. The DNA for the CDR3 is TGCGCCAGCAGCCCAGAGTGGGGGGACAAGCAGTACTTC.